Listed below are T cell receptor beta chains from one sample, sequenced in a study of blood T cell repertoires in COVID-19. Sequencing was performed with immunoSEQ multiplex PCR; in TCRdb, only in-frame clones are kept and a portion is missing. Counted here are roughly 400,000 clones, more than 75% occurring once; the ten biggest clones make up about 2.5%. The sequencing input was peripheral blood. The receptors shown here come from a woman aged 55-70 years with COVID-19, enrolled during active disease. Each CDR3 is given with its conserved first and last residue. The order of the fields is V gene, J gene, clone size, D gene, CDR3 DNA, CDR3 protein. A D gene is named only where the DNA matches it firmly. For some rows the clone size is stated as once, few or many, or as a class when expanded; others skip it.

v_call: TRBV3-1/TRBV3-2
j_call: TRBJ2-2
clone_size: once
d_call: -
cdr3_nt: TGTGCCAGCAGCCAAGGCAGCGGACGGACCGGGGAGCTGTTTTTT
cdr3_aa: CASSQGSGRTGELFF

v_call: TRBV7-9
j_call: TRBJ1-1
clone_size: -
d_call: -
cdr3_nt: TGTGCCAGCAGCCCAGGGGCCTCGCTTGAAGCTTTCTTT
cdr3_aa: CASSPGASLEAFF

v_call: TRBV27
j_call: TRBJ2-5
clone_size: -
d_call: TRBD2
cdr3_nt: TGTGCCAGCAGCCCCATTGGGAGGGCACAAGAGACCCAGTACTTC
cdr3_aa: CASSPIGRAQETQYF

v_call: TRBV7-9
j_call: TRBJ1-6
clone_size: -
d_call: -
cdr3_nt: TGTGCCAGCAGCCCACCCCGCACGGGAGGTAATTCACCCCTCCACTTT
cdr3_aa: CASSPPRTGGNSPLHF

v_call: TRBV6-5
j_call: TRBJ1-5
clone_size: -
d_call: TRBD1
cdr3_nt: TGTGCCAGCAGTCCTGGGACAGGGGGAAATCAGCCCCAGCATTTT
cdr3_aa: CASSPGTGGNQPQHF

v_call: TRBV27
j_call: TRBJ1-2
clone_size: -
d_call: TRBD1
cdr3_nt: TGTGCCAGCAGCCCCGCTCTCGGACAGGAGACTCCTAACTATGGCTACACCTTC
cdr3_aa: CASSPALGQETPNYGYTF

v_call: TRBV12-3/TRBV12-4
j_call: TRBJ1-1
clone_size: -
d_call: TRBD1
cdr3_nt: TGTGCCAGCAGTCCGACAGGGGGAAGTTACGCTTTCTTT
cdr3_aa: CASSPTGGSYAFF

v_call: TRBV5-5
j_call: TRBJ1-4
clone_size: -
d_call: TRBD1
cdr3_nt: TGTGCCAGCAGCCCCGACAGGGGGCGTGAAAAACTGTTTTTT
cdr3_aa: CASSPDRGREKLFF

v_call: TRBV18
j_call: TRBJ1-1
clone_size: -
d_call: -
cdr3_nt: TGTGCCACCAAAGAAGGGGGGAACACTGAAGCTTTCTTT
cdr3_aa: CATKEGGNTEAFF

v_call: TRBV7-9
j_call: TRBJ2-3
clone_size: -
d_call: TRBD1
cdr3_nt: TGTGCCAGCAGCCCTCGGGACAGTTATAGTGTTACGCAGTATTTT
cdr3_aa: CASSPRDSYSVTQYF

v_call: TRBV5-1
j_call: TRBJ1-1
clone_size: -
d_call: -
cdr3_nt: TGCGCCAGCAGCTTGGACGGACAGAGGAACACTGAAGCTTTCTTT
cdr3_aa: CASSLDGQRNTEAFF

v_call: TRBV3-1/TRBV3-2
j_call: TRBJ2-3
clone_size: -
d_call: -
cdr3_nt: TGTGCCAGCAGCCCGGACAGAGCACTTAGCACAGATACGCAGTATTTT
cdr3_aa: CASSPDRALSTDTQYF

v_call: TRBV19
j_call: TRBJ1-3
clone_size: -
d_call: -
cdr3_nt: TGTGCCAGTAGTATCTCAGGGATTAATGGAAACACCATATATTTT
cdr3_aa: CASSISGINGNTIYF

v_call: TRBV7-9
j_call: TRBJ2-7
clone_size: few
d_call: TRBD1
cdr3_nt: TGTGCCAGCAGCAGAGACAGGGAACCCCACGAGCAGTACTTC
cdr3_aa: CASSRDREPHEQYF

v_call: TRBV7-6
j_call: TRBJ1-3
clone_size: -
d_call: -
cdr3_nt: TGTGCCAGCAGCCCAGAAGGGGTGGCTGGAAACACCATATATTTT
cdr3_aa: CASSPEGVAGNTIYF

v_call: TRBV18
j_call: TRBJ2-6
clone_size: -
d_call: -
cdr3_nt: TGTGCCAGCTCACCGGGCAGCTCTGGGGCCAACGTCCTGACTTTC
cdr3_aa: CASSPGSSGANVLTF

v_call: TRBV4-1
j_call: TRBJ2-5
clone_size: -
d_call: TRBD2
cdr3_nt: TGCGCCAGCAGCCAAGAACGGGGGGGTGGGAAGACCCAGTACTTC
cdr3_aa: CASSQERGGGKTQYF

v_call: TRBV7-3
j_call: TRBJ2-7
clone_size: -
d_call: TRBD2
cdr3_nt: TGTGCCAGCAGCTTTGAGGGTAGCGGGGATACCGCCTACGAGCAGTACTTC
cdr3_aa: CASSFEGSGDTAYEQYF

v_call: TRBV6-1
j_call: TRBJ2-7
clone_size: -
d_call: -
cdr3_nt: TGTGCCAGCAGTGCCACAGGTGGGGTTCCCCCCTACGAGCAGTACTTC
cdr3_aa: CASSATGGVPPYEQYF

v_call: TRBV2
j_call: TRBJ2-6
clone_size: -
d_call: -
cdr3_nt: TGTGCCAGCAGTGAAGCAGGGGGCTCTGGGGCCAACGTCCTGACTTTC
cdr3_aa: CASSEAGGSGANVLTF

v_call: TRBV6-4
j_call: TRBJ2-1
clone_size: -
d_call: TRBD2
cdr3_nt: TGTGCCAGCAGTGGGCATCGGGGGGGCATTAGGACCTACAATGAGCAGTTCTTC
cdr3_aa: CASSGHRGGIRTYNEQFF

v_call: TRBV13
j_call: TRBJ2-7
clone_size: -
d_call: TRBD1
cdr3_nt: TGTGCCAGCAGCTTAGAACAGGGGGCCTACGAGCAGTACTTC
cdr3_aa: CASSLEQGAYEQYF

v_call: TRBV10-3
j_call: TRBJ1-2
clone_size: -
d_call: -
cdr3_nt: TGTGCCATCAGAGTTGACAAAAACTATGGCTACACCTTC
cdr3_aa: CAIRVDKNYGYTF

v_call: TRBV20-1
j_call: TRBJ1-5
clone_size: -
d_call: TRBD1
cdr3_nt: TGCAGTGCTAGTTTCGGACAGGGGATAAATCGGAATCAGCCCCAGCATTTT
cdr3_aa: CSASFGQGINRNQPQHF

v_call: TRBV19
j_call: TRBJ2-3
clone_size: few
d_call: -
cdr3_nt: TGTGCCAGTAGTATAACTGGCAGGCCGTCCACAGATACGCAGTATTTT
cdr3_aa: CASSITGRPSTDTQYF

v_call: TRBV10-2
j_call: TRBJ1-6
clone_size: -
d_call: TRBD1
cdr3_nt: TGCGCCAGCAGTGGAGACAGGGGGCTTAATTCACCCCTCCACTTT
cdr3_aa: CASSGDRGLNSPLHF

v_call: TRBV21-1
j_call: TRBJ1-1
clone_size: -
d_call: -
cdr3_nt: TGTGCCAGCAGCAAAACTACCAAGGGACAGGGGGGGAACACTGAAGCTTTCTTT
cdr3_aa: CASSKTTKGQGGNTEAFF

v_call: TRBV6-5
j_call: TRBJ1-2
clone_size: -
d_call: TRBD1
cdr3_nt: TGTGCCAGCAGTTACCCGAGGACAGGGGGCAGCTATGGCTACACCTTC
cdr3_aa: CASSYPRTGGSYGYTF

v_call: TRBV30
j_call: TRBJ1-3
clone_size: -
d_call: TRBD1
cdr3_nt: TGTGCCTGGAGTGTAGGGACAGGGGGAAACACCATATATTTT
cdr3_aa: CAWSVGTGGNTIYF

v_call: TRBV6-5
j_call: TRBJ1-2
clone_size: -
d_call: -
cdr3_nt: TGTGCCAGCACCCAATGGGACAAGGCCTATGGCTACACCTTC
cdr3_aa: CASTQWDKAYGYTF

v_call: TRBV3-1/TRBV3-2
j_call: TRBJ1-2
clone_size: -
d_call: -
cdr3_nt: TGTGCCAGCAGCCAACTCTATTCCTATGGCTACACCTTC
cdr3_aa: CASSQLYSYGYTF

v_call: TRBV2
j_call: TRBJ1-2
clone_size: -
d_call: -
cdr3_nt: TGTGCCAGCGTACGGGGTCCTCCTAACTATGGCTACACCTTC
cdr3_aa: CASVRGPPNYGYTF

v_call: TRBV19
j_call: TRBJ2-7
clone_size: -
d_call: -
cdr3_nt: TGTGCCAGTAGTATGATCGGAGGGCAGGGAATCGGCGAGCAGTACTTC
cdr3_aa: CASSMIGGQGIGEQYF

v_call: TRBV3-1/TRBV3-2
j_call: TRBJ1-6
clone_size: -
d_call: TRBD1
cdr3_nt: TGTGCCAGCAGCCAAGCCGGGACAGGGACGCCACCCCTCCACTTT
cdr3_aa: CASSQAGTGTPPLHF

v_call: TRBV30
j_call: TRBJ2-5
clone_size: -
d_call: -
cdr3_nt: TGTGCCTGGAGTATCCCGGGGACCCAGTACTTC
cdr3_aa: CAWSIPGTQYF

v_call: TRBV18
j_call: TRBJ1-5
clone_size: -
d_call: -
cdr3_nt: TGTGCCAGCTCACCAGGGGGAGGTCAGCCCCAGCATTTT
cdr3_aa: CASSPGGGQPQHF

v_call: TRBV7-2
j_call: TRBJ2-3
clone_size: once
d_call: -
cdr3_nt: TGTGCCAGCAGCTCTAGGAGCTGGAGTAACACAGATACGCAGTATTTT
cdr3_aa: CASSSRSWSNTDTQYF

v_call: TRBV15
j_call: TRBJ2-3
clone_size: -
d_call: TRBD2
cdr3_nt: TGTGCCACCAGCAGAGTAGGGACTAGCGGGGGGTACCGCACAGATACGCAGTATTTT
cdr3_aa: CATSRVGTSGGYRTDTQYF

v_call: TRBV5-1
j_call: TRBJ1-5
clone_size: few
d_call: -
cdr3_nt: TGCGCCAGCAGCCCCGACCCCGGGGAAGGACAGCCCCAGCATTTT
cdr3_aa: CASSPDPGEGQPQHF

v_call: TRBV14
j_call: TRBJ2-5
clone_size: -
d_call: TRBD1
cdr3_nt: TGTGCCAGCTCCCTTTCCGGGACAGGGGTCTTCGCAGAGACCCAGTACTTC
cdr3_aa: CASSLSGTGVFAETQYF

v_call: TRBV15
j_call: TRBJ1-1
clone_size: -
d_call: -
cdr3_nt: TGTGCCACCAGCAGAGCTCAGATGAACACTGAAGCTTTCTTT
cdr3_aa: CATSRAQMNTEAFF

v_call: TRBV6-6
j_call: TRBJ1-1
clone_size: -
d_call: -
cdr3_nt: TGTGCCAGCAGTTACTCCGGGGGGGCGAGAGAAGCTTTCTTT
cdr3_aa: CASSYSGGAREAFF

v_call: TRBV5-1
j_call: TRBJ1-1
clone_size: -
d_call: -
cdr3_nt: TGCGCCAGCAGCTGGGCCGGGGACACTAACACTGAAGCTTTCTTT
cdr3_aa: CASSWAGDTNTEAFF

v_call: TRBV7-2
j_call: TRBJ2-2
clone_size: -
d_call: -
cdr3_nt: TGTGCCAGCAGCTTCTTAGGGACAAATACCGGGGAGCTGTTTTTT
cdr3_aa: CASSFLGTNTGELFF

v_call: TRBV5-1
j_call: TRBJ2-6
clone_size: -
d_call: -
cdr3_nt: TGCGCCAGCAGCCCCCCGGTCTCTGGGGCCAACGTCCTGACTTTC
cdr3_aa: CASSPPVSGANVLTF

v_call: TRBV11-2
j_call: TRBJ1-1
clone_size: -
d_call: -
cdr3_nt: TGTGCCAGCAGCTTAGTTAGGAACACTGAAGCTTTCTTT
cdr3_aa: CASSLVRNTEAFF

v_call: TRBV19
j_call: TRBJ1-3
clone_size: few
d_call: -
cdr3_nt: TGTGCCAGCACAGGTCCTGGAAACACCATATATTTT
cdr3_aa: CASTGPGNTIYF

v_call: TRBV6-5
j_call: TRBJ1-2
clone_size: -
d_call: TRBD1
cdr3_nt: TGTGCCAGCAGTTACCGATCACAGGGGGACTATGGCTACACCTTC
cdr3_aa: CASSYRSQGDYGYTF

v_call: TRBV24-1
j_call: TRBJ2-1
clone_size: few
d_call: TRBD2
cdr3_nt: TGTGCCACCAGCCCCGGGGGGTGGTACAATGAGCAGTTCTTC
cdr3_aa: CATSPGGWYNEQFF

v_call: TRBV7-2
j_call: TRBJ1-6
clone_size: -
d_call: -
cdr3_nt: TGTGCCAGCAGGTTAAAGGGGCCCCGTAATTCACCCCTCCACTTT
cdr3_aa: CASRLKGPRNSPLHF